The 12 T cell receptor beta chains below were found in one sample sequenced in a study of T cell repertoires in cytomegalovirus infection. From the reads, TCRdb called clonotypes with MiXCR, one entry per CDR3 protein. This table has 210,000 or so distinct CDR3 sequences, about 7% appearing once. Sequenced: PBMCs. These receptors were obtained from a human donor in good health (CMV status not recorded). Some clones in this sample may be carry-over from other donors' samples.

The sample holds a few counts of this clonotype. The chain has TRBV29-1 and TRBJ1-1, with 9 bases identical to TRBD1. The germline gives CDR1 SQVTM, CDR2 ANQGSEA. V lost 3 bases to trimming and J lost 3 bases; unmatched junction nucleotides: 8. The CDR3 runs 15 residues. The CDR3 loop is CSVDGVTGGYTEAFF. The CDR3 bases are TGCAGCGTTGACGGGGTGACAGGGGGGTACACTGAAGCTTTCTTT. Complete variable domain (other parts from reference TRBV29-1 and TRBJ1-1): SAVISQKPSRDICQRGTSLTIQCQVDSQVTMMFWYRQQPGQSLTLIATANQGSEATYESGFVIDKFPISRPNLTFSTLTVSNMSPEDSSIYLCSVDGVTGGYTEAFFGQGTRLTVV.

This clonotype has just a few counts. This chain joins TRBV6-6 and TRBJ2-7; 9 bases align to TRBD1. The germline V gene encodes CDR1 MNHNY and CDR2 SVGAGI (reference sequence). V shed 8 bases and J 1 base; nucleotides not matched to a gene: 18. The CDR3 totals 18 residues. CDR3: CASDGTGMLRGESYEQYF. In DNA, the CDR3 is TGTGCCAGCGATGGGACAGGGATGCTCCGGGGGGAATCCTACGAGCAGTACTTC.

This clonotype was counted a few times. The V and J genes are TRBV10-2 and TRBJ1-5, with a tentative D call TRBD1 (6 bases). Germline values: CDR1 WSHSY, CDR2 SAAADI. This CDR3 is 13 amino acids long. Trimming left V 1 base short and J 8 bases short, with 9 bases between. This CDR3 is CASSEYRDEPQHF. The CDR3 DNA sequence: TGCGCCAGCAGTGAGTACAGGGACGAGCCCCAGCATTTT.

This clonotype was detected many times. The rearrangement links TRBV20-1 to TRBJ1-3, with D possibly matching TRBD1 (5 bases). The germline V gene encodes CDR1 DFQATT and CDR2 SNEGSKA (reference sequence). The V and J ends lost 0 bases and 2 bases respectively, with 8 bases between them. The CDR3 length is 14 residues. In DNA, the CDR3 is TGCAGTGCTAGAGATGGGGGAACTGGAAACACCATATATTTT. As protein: CSARDGGTGNTIYF.

The table lists this clonotype with many counts. The chain carries TRBV2 and TRBJ2-5; D ambiguous. The ends were cut back, 10 bases at V and 5 bases at J, with 11 bases in the middle. Germline assignment: CDR1 SNHLY and CDR2 FYNNEI. This CDR3 contains 11 residues. For the CDR3, the DNA is TGTGCCACCGGTCGGCTTGAGACCCAGTACTTC. Amino acid sequence: CATGRLETQYF.

This clonotype was observed many times. This CDR3 is CASSAQQGGSEKLFF. The CDR3 nucleotides are TGTGCCAGCAGCGCCCAACAGGGAGGGAGTGAAAAACTGTTTTTT. The V call is TRBV7-2, the J call TRBJ1-4; maybe TRBD1 (6 bases). Germline lookup yields CDR1 SGHTA and CDR2 FQGNSA. The CDR3 is made up of 15 amino acids. V was cut by 5 bases and J by 7 bases, with 17 bases left in between.

This clonotype has ten or more counts. The chain uses TRBV7-2 and TRBJ2-2, with D maybe TRBD1 (6 bases). There are 15 residues in the CDR3. Deletions cut 5 bases from V and 7 bases from J, with 17 bases between. Germline V CDR1 and CDR2: SGHTA, FQGNSA. The CDR3 coding sequence is TGTGCCAGCAGCCTGAGACAGGTCCAGGTCGGGGAGCTGTTTTTT. This encodes CASSLRQVQVGELFF.

The chain combines TRBV7-2 with TRBJ1-3; D is uncertain. Germline lookup yields CDR1 SGHTA and CDR2 FQGNSA. CDR3 length: 14 residues. V was trimmed by 5 bases and J by 0 bases, leaving 8 bases between them. CDR3 DNA sequence: TGTGCCAGCAGCCTCGGGTACTCTGGAAACACCATATATTTT. As protein: CASSLGYSGNTIYF.

The J gene is TRBJ2-7, the V gene TRBV10-3, with a tentative D call TRBD1 (6 bases). From germline, CDR1 is ENHRY and CDR2 SYGVKD. The V gene lost 6 bases and the J gene lost 6 bases, with 18 bases spanning the gap. The CDR3 totals 14 residues. DNA of the CDR3: TGTGCCATCAGAAAAAACAGGGAGCCGGGCGAGCAGTACTTC. This encodes CAIRKNREPGEQYF.

Many counts were recorded for this clonotype. The rearrangement joins TRBV12-3 or TRBV12-4 to TRBJ2-5; tentatively, D is TRBD1 or TRBD2 (5 bases each). The CDR3 length is 16 residues. Trimming removed 6 bases at V and 2 bases at J, with 19 bases between. The CDR3 is CASRPGPRSSQETQYF. The CDR3 bases are TGTGCCAGCAGGCCGGGGCCCCGAAGTAGTCAAGAGACCCAGTACTTC.

At least ten counts were recorded for this clonotype. V and J are TRBV6-6 and TRBJ2-5; D is tentatively TRBD1 or TRBD2 (5 bases each). The CDR3 covers 15 residues. In germline, CDR1 is MNHNY, CDR2 SVGAGI (reference sequence). With 7 bases removed from V and 5 bases from J, the gap between germline ends came to 20 bases. In nucleotides, the CDR3 is TGTGCCAGCAAACAACCGGGCCCGGGGACGGAGACCCAGTACTTC. Its translation: CASKQPGPGTETQYF.

V usage is TRBV12-3 or TRBV12-4 and J usage is TRBJ1-2; D perhaps matches TRBD1 (5 bases). Trimming stripped 8 bases from V and 6 bases from J, with 13 bases between. The CDR3 is 12 amino acids. CDR3 coding DNA: TGTGCCAGCTGCCGGGGGGGGGATGGCTACACCTTC. Protein sequence: CASCRGGDGYTF.